The 7 T cell receptor beta chains below were found in one sample sequenced in a study of T-cell reconstitution after alpha-beta-depleted transplantation in children. A TCRbeta library incorporating unique molecular identifiers was prepared. Each CDR3 protein is one row after TCRdb ran MiXCR on the PCR reads. Among 450,000 to 600,000 distinct CDR3 sequences listed, 30% to 35% were seen once. Source: PBMCs from the stem cell graft donor, taken from the stem cell graft. These receptors all come from a human donor who donated a stem cell graft to a child with aplastic anemia.

This clonotype showed up just a few times. V usage is TRBV10-3 and J usage is TRBJ2-3; 13 bases are a match to TRBD2. The CDR3 contains 16 residues. Germline-derived CDR1 and CDR2 are ENHRY and SYGVKD. V gave up 4 bases and J gave up 6 bases; unmatched junction bases: 7. CDR3 nucleotide sequence: TGTGCCATCAGTGGTGGACTAGCGGGAGCTCGGGATACGCAGTATTTT. Amino acid sequence: CAISGGLAGARDTQYF.

This clonotype was counted between two and nine times. This chain uses TRBV11-3 with TRBJ1-1; D gene unclear. The germline V gene has CDR1 SGHNT and CDR2 YENEEA. The CDR3 extends over 14 amino acids. V lost 5 bases and J 7 bases, leaving 17 bases between the germline ends. CDR3 sequence (DNA): TGTGCCAGCAGCCCGATCCAGGAAGGAGATGAAGCTTTCTTT. Its protein is CASSPIQEGDEAFF.

This clonotype was counted only a few times. The chain combines TRBV7-9 with TRBJ2-1; TRBD2 is a possible D gene (5 bases). The CDR3 is made up of 17 amino acids. The germline CDR1 and CDR2 sequences are SEHNR and FQNEAQ (reference sequence). V gave up 3 bases and J gave up 6 bases, with 21 bases separating them. CDR3 in DNA: TGTGCCAGCAGCTTTGTCGAACACCACCGACGGGGCAATGAGCAGTTCTTC. This sequence encodes CASSFVEHHRRGNEQFF.

This clonotype appeared a few times. The chain is built from TRBV12-3 or TRBV12-4 and TRBJ2-1, with TRBD1 as a possible D gene (6 bases). V was shortened by 4 bases and J by 10 bases, with 11 bases between the two germline ends. CDR3 length: 12 amino acids. The CDR3 spells CASSSTGQEQFF. CDR3 nucleotide sequence: TGTGCCAGCAGTTCCACCGGACAGGAGCAGTTCTTC.

The J gene is TRBJ2-2, the V gene TRBV7-9; TRBD1 or TRBD2 may be the D gene (5 bases each). CDR3 size: 16 residues. The germline gives CDR1 SEHNR, CDR2 FQNEAQ (reference sequence). V lost 5 bases, J lost 1 base, and 14 bases lay in between. The chain's CDR3 is CASSPLGTGNTGELFF. The CDR3 bases are TGTGCCAGCAGCCCCCTCGGGACGGGGAACACCGGGGAGCTGTTTTTT.

The gene calls are TRBV12-3 or TRBV12-4 and TRBJ1-3; TRBD1 matches 9 bases. V was clipped by 6 bases and J by 1 base; unmatched bases: 10. The CDR3 runs 17 residues. CDR3 loop: CASSTTDRGLSGNTIYF. The CDR3 coding sequence is TGTGCCAGCAGCACGACGGACAGGGGATTGTCTGGAAACACCATATATTTT.

The chain uses TRBV20-1 and TRBJ1-2, with 9 bases that match TRBD1. In germline, CDR1 is DFQATT, CDR2 SNEGSKA (reference sequence). There are 13 residues in the CDR3. With 7 bases clipped from V and 8 bases from J, the junction kept 11 bases outside the gene matches. The CDR3 is CSVLPTGGGGYTF. In DNA, the CDR3 is TGCAGTGTACTCCCCACAGGGGGCGGCGGCTACACCTTC.